The 3 T cell receptor beta chains presented below share a single source sample, sequenced in a study of blood T cells in healthy people across ages. Using a J-beta primer mix together with a sample-barcoded 5' primer, a second PCR was run for roughly 7 to 11 cycles. In TCRdb, the 5' RACE reads were re-called with MiXCR into one record per CDR3 protein. The sample contains about 780,000 distinct CDR3 sequences, about 45% of which appear only once. Sequencing used blood. Source of these receptors: a man older than 75 in good health.

This chain connects TRBV12-3 or TRBV12-4 to TRBJ2-1; D might be TRBD2 (6 bases). The CDR3 loop spans 20 amino acids. Trimming shortened V by 6 bases and J by 1 base, and 28 bases separated the two germline ends. CDR3 region: CASRLPLERENPSSYNEQFF. The CDR3 DNA reads TGTGCCAGCAGGCTCCCCCTTGAACGGGAGAATCCAAGTTCCTACAATGAGCAGTTCTTC.

V usage is TRBV4-3 and J usage is TRBJ2-4; TRBD1 aligns across 7 bases. The DNA end lines up better with TRBJ2-7; the J call may be wrong. The CDR3 sequence is 15 residues long. Germline loops: CDR1 LGHNA, CDR2 YSLEER. CDR3 in amino acids: CASSQDRVTGSEQYF. DNA for the CDR3: TGCGCCAGCAGCCAAGATAGGGTGACAGGGAGCGAGCAGTACTTC.

This rearrangement joins TRBV10-3 to TRBJ2-4, with a possible D match to TRBD1 (5 bases). The end of the DNA fits TRBJ2-7 better, so the J call may be wrong. The germline CDR1 and CDR2 sequences are ENHRY and SYGVKD. CDR3 length: 11 residues. As DNA, the CDR3 is TGTGCCACCAGGGATACCTACGAGCAGTACTTC. Amino acid sequence: CATRDTYEQYF.